The 27 T cell receptor beta chains below all came from one sample that was sequenced in a study of T cell changes during pregnancy in multiple sclerosis. Method: immunoSEQ multiplex PCR; TCRdb's copy keeps in-frame clones and lacks some. Of 75,000 to 100,000 clones in the sample, about 92% were seen once. The material sequenced was peripheral blood, taken after pregnancy. These receptors all come from a female donor in good health, enrolled as a control in a pregnancy study.

DNA of the CDR3: TGTGCCAGCAGGGAAAATACAGGGTCAGGGGCCAACGTCCTGACTTTC. This sequence encodes CASRENTGSGANVLTF. The rearrangement joins TRBV21-1 to TRBJ2-6; the D call of TRBD1 is as the table states it, not checked on the DNA. TRBV21-1 is given as a pseudogene. The length of the CDR3 is 16 residues.

The chain couples TRBV21-1 to TRBJ1-4; TRBD1 is taken as the D call from the table, unchecked against the DNA. TRBV21-1 is marked as a pseudogene. The CDR3 totals 17 residues. In DNA, the CDR3 is TGTGCCAGCAGCAGGGACAGAGGGAGGACAACTAATGAAAAACTGTTTTTT. Translation gives CASSRDRGRTTNEKLFF.

The chain employs TRBV2 and TRBJ2-1, with 15 bases aligning to TRBD2. This CDR3 spans 14 amino acids. The V segment lost 6 bases and the J segment 10 bases; nucleotides outside the gene matches: 4. From germline, CDR1 is SNHLY and CDR2 FYNNEI. The CDR3 DNA follows: TGTGCCAGCAGCGCCGGGACTAGCGGGGGGGAGCAGTTCTTC. It specifies CASSAGTSGGEQFF.

The genes are TRBV11-3 and TRBJ2-3; 7 nucleotides line up with TRBD1. CDR3 length: 14 residues. V trimming: 1 base; J trimming: 9 bases; junction bases outside the gene matches: 7. Germline CDR1 SGHNT, CDR2 YENEEA. CDR3 DNA: TGTGCCAGCAGCTTAGGACAGGGTGGGGAAACGCAGTATTTT. Amino acids: CASSLGQGGETQYF.

The CDR3 DNA follows: TGTGCCAGCAGGGGACAGTTGGTAGGGACCCAGTACTTC. This sequence encodes CASRGQLVGTQYF. The chain uses TRBV21-1 and TRBJ2-5; the table's D gene call, TRBD1, was not cross checked with the DNA. TRBV21-1 is flagged as a pseudogene. CDR3 length equals 13 residues.

The chain uses TRBV7-9 and TRBJ2-3, with D uncertain. Trimming pared 6 bases from V and 5 bases from J, leaving 9 bases between. In germline, CDR1 is SEHNR, CDR2 FQNEAQ (reference sequence). The CDR3 totals 12 residues. The CDR3 here is CASSSSGDTQYF. The CDR3 DNA sequence: TGTGCCAGCAGTTCCAGTGGAGATACGCAGTATTTT.

The chain combines TRBV27 with TRBJ2-7, with TRBD2 matching over 8 bases. With V trimmed by 5 bases and J by 1 base, 10 bases remained unmatched. CDR1 and CDR2 from the germline V gene are MNHEY and SMNVEV (reference sequence). CDR3 length equals 16 residues. The DNA for the CDR3 is TGTGCCAGCAGTCCTGGACTAGCCTCGGGTTCCTACGAGCAGTACTTC. It yields the protein CASSPGLASGSYEQYF.

V and J are TRBV11-2 and TRBJ2-5, with 9 positions matching TRBD2. This CDR3 has 15 amino acids. CDR1 is SGHAT and CDR2 is FQNNGV in the germline V gene. Trimming removed 6 bases from V and 3 bases from J; junction bases left unmatched: 8. The CDR3 nucleotides are TGTGCCAGCAGGAGATTAGCGGGAGCAAAAGAGACCCAGTACTTC. Translation: CASRRLAGAKETQYF.

This clone was observed once. V and J are TRBV6-5 and TRBJ1-2; D is unresolved. The CDR3 is 12 amino acids. Per the germline V gene, CDR1 is MNHEY and CDR2 is SVGAGI. V was pared by 4 bases and J by 5 bases, with 8 bases between. CDR3 coding DNA: TGTGCCAGCAGTTTTTTTTTATATGGCTACACCTTC. It yields the protein CASSFFLYGYTF.

The gene calls are TRBV2 and TRBJ2-5, with 7 bases matching TRBD2. The CDR3 is made up of 12 amino acids. The germline gives CDR1 SNHLY, CDR2 FYNNEI. Trimming cost V 6 bases and J 4 bases; bases outside gene matches: 2. DNA of the CDR3: TGTGCCAGCAGCGGACTAGTAGAGACCCAGTACTTC. Translation gives CASSGLVETQYF.

The chain employs TRBV7-9 and TRBJ2-1, with 8 positions matching TRBD2. Germline assignment: CDR1 SEHNR and CDR2 FQNEAQ (reference sequence). CDR3 length: 11 amino acids. The V segment lost 2 bases and the J segment 12 bases; nucleotides outside the gene matches: 0. The CDR3 loop reads CASSLRGGQFF. In DNA, the CDR3 is TGTGCCAGCAGCTTACGGGGGGGGCAGTTCTTC.

V gene TRBV6-6 combines with J gene TRBJ2-5; 12 nucleotides align to TRBD1. This CDR3 is built from 15 residues. V was clipped by 4 bases and J by 5 bases; unmatched bases: 5. From germline, CDR1 is MNHNY and CDR2 SVGAGI (reference sequence). CDR3 protein: CASSSGTGGRETQYF. In nucleotides, the CDR3 is TGTGCCAGCAGTTCGGGGACAGGGGGCAGGGAGACCCAGTACTTC.

This chain links TRBV4-1 with TRBJ1-2, with TRBD1 matching 8 bases. V trimming: 2 bases; J trimming: 3 bases; junction bases outside the gene matches: 5. Germline V gives CDR1 MGHRA, CDR2 YSYEKL. This CDR3 spans 15 amino acids. The CDR3 region is CASSQMGTGYYGYTF. CDR3 sequence (DNA): TGCGCCAGCAGCCAAATGGGGACAGGATACTATGGCTACACCTTC.

The rearrangement joins TRBV7-9 to TRBJ1-1; D is undetermined. Trimming removed 4 bases from V and 2 bases from J, with 8 bases in between. Germline CDR1 SEHNR, CDR2 FQNEAQ (reference sequence). This CDR3 region has 13 residues. The CDR3 DNA sequence: TGTGCCAGCAGCTACGGAGGAAACACTGAAGCTTTCTTT. Protein: CASSYGGNTEAFF.

V is TRBV6-1 and J is TRBJ2-5; a weak D match, TRBD1 (5 bases). Germline CDR1 and CDR2: MNHNS and SASEGT. The CDR3 has 15 amino acids. The V gene lost 4 bases and the J gene lost 5 bases, with 17 bases spanning the gap. CDR3 loop: CASSARRQGVETQYF. CDR3 sequence (DNA): TGTGCCAGCAGTGCGCGTCGACAAGGGGTGGAGACCCAGTACTTC.

V is TRBV18 and J is TRBJ2-5; tentatively, D is TRBD1 (6 bases). In germline, CDR1 is KGHSH, CDR2 LQKENI. The CDR3 totals 15 residues. V lost 4 bases and J 2 bases, leaving 14 bases between the germline ends. The CDR3 DNA is TGTGCCAGCTCACTCGCCGGACAGAAACAAGAGACCCAGTACTTC. It specifies CASSLAGQKQETQYF.

The V call is TRBV6-1, the J call TRBJ2-1, with 12 bases aligning to TRBD2. The CDR3 has 18 amino acids. Losses at the gene ends were 3 bases for V and 0 bases for J; bases not matched to a gene: 6. Per germline, CDR1 MNHNS and CDR2 SASEGT. CDR3 residues: CASSETSGGFGSYNEQFF. CDR3 nucleotide sequence: TGTGCCAGCAGTGAGACTAGCGGGGGTTTCGGCTCCTACAATGAGCAGTTCTTC.

This clone was recorded a few times. The chain recombines TRBV29-1 with TRBJ2-7; 10 bases are a match to TRBD2. V lost 6 bases, J lost 4 bases, and 6 bases stayed unmatched. The V gene's germline CDR1 is SQVTM and CDR2 ANQGSEA. This CDR3 has 13 residues. CDR3 sequence reads: CSVKREGPYEQYF. CDR3 nucleotide sequence: TGCAGCGTCAAGCGGGAGGGGCCGTACGAGCAGTACTTC.

This chain joins TRBV11-2 and TRBJ2-5; D is unresolved. CDR1 is SGHAT, CDR2 FQNNGV, per germline. The length of the CDR3 is 13 residues. Between the trimmed V and J ends, which lost 5 bases and 5 bases, there was a span of 12 bases. CDR3 amino acids: CASSPEDGETQYF. DNA for the CDR3: TGTGCCAGCAGCCCCGAAGACGGGGAGACCCAGTACTTC.

Turning to this clone: The junction departs from the called germline gene at one end, perhaps through a read error. The chain has TRBV5-1 and TRBJ1-2; D ambiguous. The CDR3 has 15 residues. Germline CDR1 SGHRS, CDR2 YFSETQ. This CDR3 reads CASSLLGRAYHGYTF. DNA of the CDR3: TGTGCCAGCAGCTTGTTGGGGAGGGCTTACCATGGCTACACCTTC.

This chain uses TRBV19 with TRBJ2-1, with D possibly TRBD1 on 5 matching bases. The CDR3 extends over 17 amino acids. Germline V gene lookup returns CDR1 LNHDA and CDR2 SQIVND (reference sequence). V lost 1 base and J lost 6, with 19 bases in between. In DNA, the CDR3 is TGTGCCAGTAGTATAGTTTTTGGGGCTAGTAGGTCCAATGAGCAGTTCTTC. Its translation: CASSIVFGASRSNEQFF.

The CDR3 DNA is TGTGCCAGCAGCTTAGGGGTCGAGGCCTACACTGAAGCTTTCTTT. Amino acid sequence: CASSLGVEAYTEAFF. The V gene is TRBV7-6, the J gene TRBJ1-1; D is uncertain. CDR3 size: 15 residues. Germline CDR1 and CDR2: SGHVS and FNYEAQ. V lost 1 base to trimming and J lost 3 bases, with 12 bases between them.

The chain carries TRBV9 and TRBJ2-2, with 11 bases lining up with TRBD2. V gave up 3 bases and J gave up 5 bases; unmatched junction bases: 6. The CDR3 has 16 amino acids. Germline lookup yields CDR1 SGDLS and CDR2 YYNGEE. The DNA for the CDR3 is TGTGCCAGCAGCGCCACTAGCGGGAGTGTGACCGGGGAGCTGTTTTTT. It translates to CASSATSGSVTGELFF.

The chain employs TRBV11-2 and TRBJ2-1; D perhaps matches TRBD1 (6 bases). In germline, CDR1 is SGHAT, CDR2 FQNNGV. This CDR3 has 13 amino acids. Deletions cut 4 bases from V and 9 bases from J, with 13 bases between. The CDR3: CASSYRDLGEQFF. Written as DNA, the CDR3 is TGTGCCAGCAGCTACAGGGACCTAGGTGAGCAGTTCTTC.

This clone was seen once. The J gene is TRBJ2-6, the V gene TRBV19, with D perhaps matching TRBD1 (6 bases). The CDR3 totals 16 residues. Germline V gives CDR1 LNHDA, CDR2 SQIVND (reference sequence). V was pared by 5 bases and J by 1 base, with 12 bases between. In DNA, the CDR3 is TGTGCCAGTAGTGGCAGGGGAAATTCTGGGGCCAACGTCCTGACTTTC. Translated: CASSGRGNSGANVLTF.

The chain joins TRBV7-3 to TRBJ2-4, with D maybe TRBD2 (7 bases). Germline V gene lookup returns CDR1 SGHTA and CDR2 FQGTGA. Deletions cut 2 bases from V and 11 bases from J, with 10 bases between. This CDR3 has 12 amino acids. CDR3 DNA: TGTGCCAGCAGCTTAGCCGGGGGGCTTCAGTACTTC. Translating it yields CASSLAGGLQYF.

V usage is TRBV28 and J usage is TRBJ1-2, with 8 bases that match TRBD1. V dropped 6 bases and J dropped 5; count of bases not matched to a gene: 11. The V gene's germline CDR1 is MDHEN and CDR2 SYDVKM. The length of the CDR3 is 15 residues. The CDR3 region is CASRDGGTGGYGYTF. The CDR3 nucleotides are TGTGCCAGCAGGGACGGAGGGACAGGAGGGTATGGCTACACCTTC.